The rows below give T cell receptor beta chains drawn from one sample of a study of human T cells and chemical hapten exposure. TCRdb analysed the RACE reads with MiXCR anew, one entry per CDR3 protein. The data hold 62,000 or so distinct CDR3 sequences, with 9.5% to 12% observed a single time. The material sequenced was whole blood, taken in connection with sensitization to the hapten diphenylcyclopropenone (DPC). The receptors come from a woman aged 25 to 45 with alopecia areata. Some clones in this sample may be carry-over from other donors' samples. Each CDR3 is given with its conserved first and last residue. Fields, in order: J gene, clone size, V gene, D gene, CDR3 DNA, CDR3 protein. The D gene is left open where the match is weak. Where a row states a size, it is once, few, many or the class of an expanded clone; other rows omit it.

J: TRBJ2-5
size: .
V: TRBV15
D: TRBD1
DNA: TGTGCCACCAGCAGAGATTTTGGACAGGGAGCCCGACAAGAGACCCAGTACTTC
CDR3: CATSRDFGQGARQETQYF

J: TRBJ2-7
size: many
V: TRBV20-1
D: .
DNA: TGCAGTGCTAGGGGAGATACCTACGAGCAGTACTTC
CDR3: CSARGDTYEQYF

J: TRBJ1-1
size: many
V: TRBV11-2
D: .
DNA: TGTGCCAGCAGCTTAGGTTTGAATGAAGCTTTCTTT
CDR3: CASSLGLNEAFF

J: TRBJ1-2
size: few
V: TRBV3-1
D: .
DNA: TGTGCCAGCAGCCAAGAAAGTAACTATGGCTACACCTTC
CDR3: CASSQESNYGYTF

J: TRBJ1-1
size: .
V: TRBV12-3/TRBV12-4
D: .
DNA: TGTGCCAGCAGTTTTGAGCCAGGGAGAACGAACACTGAAGCTTTCTTT
CDR3: CASSFEPGRTNTEAFF

J: TRBJ2-1
size: .
V: TRBV11-2
D: .
DNA: TGTGCCAGCAGCTTAAGTACTAAGAACAATGAGCAGTTCTTC
CDR3: CASSLSTKNNEQFF

J: TRBJ1-2
size: few
V: TRBV28
D: .
DNA: TGTGCCAGCACCGAGAGGTACTATGGCTACACCTTC
CDR3: CASTERYYGYTF

J: TRBJ2-7
size: few
V: TRBV20-1
D: .
DNA: TGCAGTGCTAATAGACCGAACCTAGGGGCCTACGAGCAGTACTTC
CDR3: CSANRPNLGAYEQYF

J: TRBJ2-3
size: .
V: TRBV9
D: TRBD1
DNA: TGTGCCAGCAGCGACGACCAATTTCGAGGGGGCGTCGCAGATACGCAGTATTTT
CDR3: CASSDDQFRGGVADTQYF

J: TRBJ2-5
size: .
V: TRBV20-1
D: .
DNA: TGCAGTGCTAGAGTAGTACACCAAGAGACCCAGTACTTC
CDR3: CSARVVHQETQYF

J: TRBJ2-7
size: few
V: TRBV10-3
D: .
DNA: TGTGCCATCAGTGATGATCTAGCGTTCCCCTACGAGCAGTACTTC
CDR3: CAISDDLAFPYEQYF

J: TRBJ2-7
size: few
V: TRBV6-2/TRBV6-3
D: TRBD2
DNA: TGTGCCAGCCCCCGTCTAGCGGGAGGGGACGAGCAGTACTTC
CDR3: CASPRLAGGDEQYF

J: TRBJ2-3
size: .
V: TRBV5-5
D: .
DNA: TGTGCCAGCAGCTTGGAGGACGGGACATTCATGGATACGCAGTATTTT
CDR3: CASSLEDGTFMDTQYF

J: TRBJ1-2
size: .
V: TRBV6-5
D: .
DNA: TGTGCCAGCAGTTACTCGCAGGGTTACTATGGCTACACCTTC
CDR3: CASSYSQGYYGYTF

J: TRBJ1-2
size: .
V: TRBV29-1
D: .
DNA: TGCAGCGCCAGGTGGGGGGCGAGCTATGGCTACACCTTC
CDR3: CSARWGASYGYTF

J: TRBJ2-2
size: .
V: TRBV6-5
D: .
DNA: TGTGCCAGCAGTTACGCTTTCGGCAGCCAGTCCGGGGAGCTGTTTTTT
CDR3: CASSYAFGSQSGELFF

J: TRBJ1-5
size: .
V: TRBV20-1
D: .
DNA: TGCAGTGTGGGTAGCAATCAGCCCCAGCATTTT
CDR3: CSVGSNQPQHF

J: TRBJ1-5
size: .
V: TRBV28
D: .
DNA: TGTGCCAGCGCCCGGGACTCTAGCAATCAGCCCCAGCATTTT
CDR3: CASARDSSNQPQHF

J: TRBJ2-7
size: many
V: TRBV7-8
D: .
DNA: TGTGCCAGCAGCTTAGCTCGGCGGTCCGACTTCGAGCAGTACTTC
CDR3: CASSLARRSDFEQYF

J: TRBJ1-1
size: .
V: TRBV5-1
D: .
DNA: TGCGCCAGCCGAAGTGGACCCGGGGGGGACACTGAAGCTTTCTTT
CDR3: CASRSGPGGDTEAFF

J: TRBJ2-3
size: many
V: TRBV4-3
D: TRBD1
DNA: TGCGCCAGCAGCCAATTCTCCGGGACAGGGACAGATACGCAGTATTTT
CDR3: CASSQFSGTGTDTQYF

J: TRBJ1-2
size: few
V: TRBV13
D: TRBD1
DNA: TGTGCCAGCAGCCCCCGTCCGCGACAGGGACGAGGCTACACCTTC
CDR3: CASSPRPRQGRGYTF

J: TRBJ1-2
size: many
V: TRBV29-1
D: .
DNA: TGCAGCGTGGACAAAGCGTGGTACGGCTACACCTTC
CDR3: CSVDKAWYGYTF

J: TRBJ2-3
size: .
V: TRBV29-1
D: .
DNA: TGCAGCGCACGGGCCCATTCTGCAGATACGCAGTATTTT
CDR3: CSARAHSADTQYF

J: TRBJ2-3
size: many
V: TRBV7-8
D: TRBD2
DNA: TGTGCCAGCAGCTCACAAGCGGGGGCGCGCACAGATACGCAGTATTTT
CDR3: CASSSQAGARTDTQYF

J: TRBJ1-6
size: .
V: TRBV19
D: .
DNA: TGTGCCAGTAGTATAGATCTGGGAGTCGGGTATTCACCCCTCCACTTT
CDR3: CASSIDLGVGYSPLHF

J: TRBJ2-7
size: many
V: TRBV27
D: TRBD1
DNA: TGTGCCACTCGATGGGACAGGGGGGCCGAGCAGTACTTC
CDR3: CATRWDRGAEQYF

J: TRBJ2-7
size: few
V: TRBV11-2
D: TRBD2
DNA: TGTGCCAGCAGCTTAGTTCAGGGAGGGACCTACGAGCAGTACTTC
CDR3: CASSLVQGGTYEQYF

J: TRBJ1-2
size: many
V: TRBV30
D: .
DNA: TGTGCCTGGACCCCCGGGACCTATGGCTACACCTTC
CDR3: CAWTPGTYGYTF

J: TRBJ2-1
size: .
V: TRBV7-6
D: .
DNA: TGTGCCAGCAGCTTAGACCGGTGGACGCTATTCTACAATGAGCAGTTCTTC
CDR3: CASSLDRWTLFYNEQFF

J: TRBJ1-3
size: .
V: TRBV29-1
D: .
DNA: TGCAGCGGCTCGGTGGCAGGAGGAAACACCATATATTTT
CDR3: CSGSVAGGNTIYF

J: TRBJ1-1
size: .
V: TRBV6-2/TRBV6-3
D: .
DNA: TGTGCCAGCTGCTGGGTTGGACGGGACACTGAAGCTTTCTTT
CDR3: CASCWVGRDTEAFF

J: TRBJ2-2
size: few
V: TRBV4-3
D: .
DNA: TGCGCCAGCAGCCAAGAAAGGGCGGGCACCGGGGAGCTGTTTTTT
CDR3: CASSQERAGTGELFF

J: TRBJ1-1
size: many
V: TRBV5-1
D: .
DNA: TGCGCCAGCAGCTTGTATGCAAGGAACACTGAAGCTTTCTTT
CDR3: CASSLYARNTEAFF

J: TRBJ2-1
size: .
V: TRBV9
D: TRBD2
DNA: TGTGCCAGCAGCGTCGGGACTAGCGGGGGGTTCGATAATGAGCAGTTCTTC
CDR3: CASSVGTSGGFDNEQFF

J: TRBJ2-1
size: many
V: TRBV20-1
D: .
DNA: TGCAGTGCAAGCACCAGCTACAATGAGCAGTTCTTC
CDR3: CSASTSYNEQFF

J: TRBJ1-1
size: many
V: TRBV20-1
D: .
DNA: TGCAGTGCTAGAGTCCGTAACTTGAAGACTGAAGCTTTCTTT
CDR3: CSARVRNLKTEAFF

J: TRBJ1-5
size: many
V: TRBV2
D: .
DNA: TGTGCCAGCAGGCGGGACATCCTAAATCAGCCCCAGCATTTT
CDR3: CASRRDILNQPQHF

J: TRBJ2-7
size: .
V: TRBV20-1
D: TRBD2
DNA: TGCAGTGCCAGAAAGGAAGGGACTAGCAGAAACGAGCAGTACTTC
CDR3: CSARKEGTSRNEQYF

J: TRBJ1-6
size: many
V: TRBV12-3/TRBV12-4
D: .
DNA: TGTGCCAGCAGTTCCACTGCGAGCTCCTATAATTCACCCCTCCACTTT
CDR3: CASSSTASSYNSPLHF

J: TRBJ1-2
size: few
V: TRBV5-6
D: .
DNA: TGTGCCAGCAGCTTGTGGGGTGGCTATGGCTACACCTTC
CDR3: CASSLWGGYGYTF

J: TRBJ2-3
size: .
V: TRBV7-6
D: TRBD1
DNA: TGTGCCAGCAGCTCCTTAGGGGGACAGGGTGCAGATACGCAGTATTTT
CDR3: CASSSLGGQGADTQYF

J: TRBJ2-5
size: few
V: TRBV28
D: .
DNA: TGTGCCAGCAGTCCGCCAAAGTACTTC
CDR3: CASSPPKYF

J: TRBJ2-7
size: many
V: TRBV7-9
D: .
DNA: TGTGCCAGCAGCTTAGAGGGGAGTTTATCCTACGAGCAGTACTTC
CDR3: CASSLEGSLSYEQYF

J: TRBJ2-1
size: many
V: TRBV29-1
D: TRBD1
DNA: TGCAGCCTTCAGGGCTCGGACAGGGGCAATGAGCAGTTCTTC
CDR3: CSLQGSDRGNEQFF

J: TRBJ2-7
size: few
V: TRBV12-3/TRBV12-4
D: .
DNA: TGTGCCAGCAGCCTAGACGGATCTTTAGAGCAGTACTTC
CDR3: CASSLDGSLEQYF

J: TRBJ2-5
size: .
V: TRBV4-1
D: .
DNA: TGCGCCAGCAGCCAAGGACCCGGGTCAGAGACCCAGTACTTC
CDR3: CASSQGPGSETQYF

J: TRBJ1-4
size: .
V: TRBV5-1
D: TRBD1
DNA: TGCGCCAGCAGCCCCGGGACAGCGGATAATGAAAAACTGTTTTTT
CDR3: CASSPGTADNEKLFF

J: TRBJ1-1
size: many
V: TRBV6-2/TRBV6-3
D: .
DNA: TGTGCCAGCAGTTGGGACAAGCAAAAATTGAACACTGAAGCTTTCTTT
CDR3: CASSWDKQKLNTEAFF

J: TRBJ2-3
size: .
V: TRBV20-1
D: TRBD2
DNA: TGCAGTGCCCACCTAGTGCGGACTAGCGGGAGCACAGATACGCAGTATTTT
CDR3: CSAHLVRTSGSTDTQYF